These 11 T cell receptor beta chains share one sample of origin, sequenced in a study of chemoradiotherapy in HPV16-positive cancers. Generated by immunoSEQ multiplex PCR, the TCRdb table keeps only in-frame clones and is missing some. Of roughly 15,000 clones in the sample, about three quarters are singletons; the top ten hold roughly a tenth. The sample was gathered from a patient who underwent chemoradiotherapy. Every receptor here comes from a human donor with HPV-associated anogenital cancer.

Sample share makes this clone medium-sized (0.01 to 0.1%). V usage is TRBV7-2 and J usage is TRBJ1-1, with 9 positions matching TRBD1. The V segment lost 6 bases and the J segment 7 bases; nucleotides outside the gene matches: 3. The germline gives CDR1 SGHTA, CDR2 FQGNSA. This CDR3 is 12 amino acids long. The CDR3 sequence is CASSRTGVEAFF. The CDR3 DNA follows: TGTGCCAGCAGTCGGACAGGGGTTGAAGCTTTCTTT. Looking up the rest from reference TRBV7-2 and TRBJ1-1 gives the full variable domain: GAGVSQSPSNKVTEKGKDVELRCDPISGHTALYWYRQSLGQGLEFLIYFQGNSAPDKSGLPSDRFSAERTGGSVSTLTIQRTQQEDSAVYLCASSRTGVEAFFGQGTRLTVV.

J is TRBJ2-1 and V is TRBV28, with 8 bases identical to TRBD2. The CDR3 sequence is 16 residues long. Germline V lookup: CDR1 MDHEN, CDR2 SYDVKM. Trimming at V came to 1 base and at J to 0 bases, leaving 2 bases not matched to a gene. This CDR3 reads CASSLFAGGSYNEQFF. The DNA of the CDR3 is TGTGCCAGCAGTTTATTTGCGGGGGGCTCCTACAATGAGCAGTTCTTC.

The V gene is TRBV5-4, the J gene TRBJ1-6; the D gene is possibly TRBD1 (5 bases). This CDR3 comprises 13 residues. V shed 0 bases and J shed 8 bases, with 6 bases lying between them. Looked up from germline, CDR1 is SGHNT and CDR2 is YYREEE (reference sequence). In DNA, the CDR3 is TGTGCCAGCAGCTTGGAAGGGGATTCACCCCTCCACTTT. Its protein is CASSLEGDSPLHF.

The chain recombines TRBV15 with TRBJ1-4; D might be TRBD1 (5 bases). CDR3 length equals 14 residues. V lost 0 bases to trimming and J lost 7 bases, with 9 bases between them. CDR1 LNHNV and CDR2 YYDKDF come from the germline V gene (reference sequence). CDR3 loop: CATSRDDGGEKLFF. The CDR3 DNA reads TGTGCCACCAGCAGAGATGACGGGGGTGAAAAACTGTTTTTT.

CDR3 region: CASSPRIQGTHTTNTEAFF. As DNA, the CDR3 is TGTGCCAGCTCACCCAGAATTCAGGGCACACACACCACTAACACTGAAGCTTTCTTT. The chain combines TRBV18 with TRBJ1-1, with a weak D call TRBD1 (5 bases). Germline V gene sequence: CDR1 KGHSH, CDR2 LQKENI. V was cut by 3 bases and J by 2 bases, with 25 bases left in between. This CDR3 is 19 amino acids long.

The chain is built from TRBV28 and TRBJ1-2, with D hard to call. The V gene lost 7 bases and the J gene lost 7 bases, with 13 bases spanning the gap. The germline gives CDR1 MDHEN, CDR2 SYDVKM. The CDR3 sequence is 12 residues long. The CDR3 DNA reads TGTGCCAGCACCACATTGAGGATTGGCTACACCTTC. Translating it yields CASTTLRIGYTF.

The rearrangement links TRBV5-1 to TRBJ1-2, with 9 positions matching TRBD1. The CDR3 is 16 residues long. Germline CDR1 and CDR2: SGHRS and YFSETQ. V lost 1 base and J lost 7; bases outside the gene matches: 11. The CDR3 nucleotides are TGCGCCAGCAGCTTGTATCTCCCACAGGGGGCCAGTGGCTACACCTTC. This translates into CASSLYLPQGASGYTF.

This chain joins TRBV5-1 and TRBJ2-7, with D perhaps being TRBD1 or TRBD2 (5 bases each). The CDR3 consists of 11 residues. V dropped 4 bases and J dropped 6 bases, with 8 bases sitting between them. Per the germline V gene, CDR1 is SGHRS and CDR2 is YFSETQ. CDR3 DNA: TGCGCCAGCAGCGAGGGGTCCGAGCAGTACTTC. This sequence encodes CASSEGSEQYF. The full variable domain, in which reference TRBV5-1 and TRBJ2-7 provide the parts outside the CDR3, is KAGVTQTPRYLIKTRGQQVTLSCSPISGHRSVSWYQQTPGQGLQFLFEYFSETQRNKGNFPGRFSGRQFSNSRSEMNVSTLELGDSALYLCASSEGSEQYFGPGTRLTVT.

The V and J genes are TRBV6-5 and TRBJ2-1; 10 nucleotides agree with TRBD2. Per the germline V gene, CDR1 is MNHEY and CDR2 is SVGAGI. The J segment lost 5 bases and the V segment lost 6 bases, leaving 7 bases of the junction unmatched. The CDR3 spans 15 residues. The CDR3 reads CASSPLAGDNNEQFF. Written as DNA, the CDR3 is TGTGCCAGCAGCCCCCTAGCGGGGGATAACAATGAGCAGTTCTTC.

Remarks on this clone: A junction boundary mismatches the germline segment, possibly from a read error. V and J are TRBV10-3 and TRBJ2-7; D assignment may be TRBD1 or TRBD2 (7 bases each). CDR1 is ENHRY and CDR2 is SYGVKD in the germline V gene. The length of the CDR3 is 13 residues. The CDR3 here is CAINPGGAYEQYF. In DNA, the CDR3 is TGTGCCATCAATCCAGGGGGGGCCTATGAGCAGTACTTC.

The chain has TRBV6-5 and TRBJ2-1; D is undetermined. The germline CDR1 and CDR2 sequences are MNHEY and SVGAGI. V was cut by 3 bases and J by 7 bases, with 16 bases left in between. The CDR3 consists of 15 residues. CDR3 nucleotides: TGTGCCAGCAGTTATGGGTCAATACTCGGGAATGAGCAGTTCTTC. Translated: CASSYGSILGNEQFF.